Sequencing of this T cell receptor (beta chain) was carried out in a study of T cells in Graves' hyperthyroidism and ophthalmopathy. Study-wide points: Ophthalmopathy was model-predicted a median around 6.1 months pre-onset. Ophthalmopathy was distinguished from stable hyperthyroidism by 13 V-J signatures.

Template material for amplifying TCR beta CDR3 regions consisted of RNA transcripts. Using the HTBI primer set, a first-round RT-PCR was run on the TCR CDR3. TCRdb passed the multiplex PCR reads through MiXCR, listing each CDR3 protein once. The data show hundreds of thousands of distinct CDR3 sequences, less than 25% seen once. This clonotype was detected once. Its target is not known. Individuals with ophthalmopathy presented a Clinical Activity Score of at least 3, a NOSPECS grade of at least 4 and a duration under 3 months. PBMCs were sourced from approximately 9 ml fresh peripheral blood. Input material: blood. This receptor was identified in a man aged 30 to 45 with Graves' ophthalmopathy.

CDR3 sequence reads: CASSYTGTSGDTYNEQFF. The CDR3 bases are TGTGCCAGCAGTTATACCGGTACTAGCGGGGACACCTACAATGAGCAGTTCTTC. V and J are TRBV6-9 and TRBJ2-1; 10 bases are shared with TRBD2. This CDR3 comprises 18 residues. The V segment lost 2 bases and the J segment 2 bases; nucleotides outside the gene matches: 9. The germline V gene encodes CDR1 MNHGY and CDR2 SVAAGI.